The 7 T cell receptor beta chains given below trace back to one sample, sequenced in a study of T cells in Graves' hyperthyroidism and ophthalmopathy (dated by TCRdb to between 2018 and 2021). Receptor libraries were prepared by multiplex PCR. The sequencer was an Illumina HiSeq 2000. TCR beta CDR3 regions were amplified from RNA transcripts. A first-round RT-PCR of the TCR CDR3 used the HTBI primer set with the Qiagen OneStep RT-PCR kit. TCRdb reprocessed the public reads (quality trimming at Q25 with fastp, clone calling with MiXCR) and kept in-frame beta chains. A single entry per CDR3 protein holds the most common genes and DNA from its merged rows. In this sample the table shows around 300,000 distinct CDR3 sequences, approximately 15% of which occur a single time. Clones ranked in the top ten supply around 23% of the sample. The material sequenced was blood. The receptors shown here come from a woman aged 30 to 39 with Graves' hyperthyroidism.

This clonotype has a count of ten or more. The CDR3 region is CASSEEGLAGDTQYF. In DNA form, the CDR3 reads TGTGCCAGCAGTGAAGAAGGACTAGCGGGAGATACGCAGTATTTT. The rearrangement links TRBV6-1 to TRBJ2-3; the match to TRBD2 covers 11 bases. The length of the CDR3 is 15 residues. After removal of 1 base from V and 5 bases from J, the junction contained 2 bases not matched to a gene. The germline V gene has CDR1 MNHNS and CDR2 SASEGT.

This clonotype was seen only a few times. The genes are TRBV7-9 and TRBJ1-5; TRBD1 might be the D (6 bases). The CDR3 is 16 residues long. The ends were cut back, 0 bases at V and 7 bases at J, with 16 bases in the middle. Germline values: CDR1 SEHNR, CDR2 FQNEAQ (reference sequence). This CDR3 reads CASSLAGARGGQPQHF. The CDR3 DNA follows: TGTGCCAGCAGCTTAGCGGGGGCGCGGGGCGGGCAGCCCCAGCATTTT. The full variable domain, rest sourced from reference TRBV7-9 and TRBJ1-5, is DTGVSQNPRHKITKRGQNVTFRCDPISEHNRLYWYRQTLGQGPEFLTYFQNEAQLEKSRLLSDRFSAERPKGSFSTLEIQRTEQGDSAMYLCASSLAGARGGQPQHFGDGTRLSIL.

This clonotype was seen more than once but under ten times. The J gene is TRBJ2-7, the V gene TRBV13; D gene uncertain. This CDR3 is 14 amino acids long. The V gene lost 1 base and the J gene lost 2 bases, with 9 bases spanning the gap. Germline lookup yields CDR1 PRHDT and CDR2 FYEKMQ (reference sequence). CDR3 sequence (DNA): TGTGCCAGCAGCTTAGTCGGGCGGACCTACGAGCAGTACTTC. As protein: CASSLVGRTYEQYF.

This clonotype appeared a few times. This chain links TRBV5-8 with TRBJ2-5; 9 nucleotides match TRBD1. CDR3 length: 17 amino acids. The J segment lost 7 bases and the V segment lost 3 bases, leaving 16 bases of the junction unmatched. Germline values: CDR1 SGHTS, CDR2 YDEGEE. The CDR3 region has the DNA TGTGCCAGCAGCTATCGGGACAGGGTATCTTCGAGCGGGACCCAGTACTTC. Its translation is CASSYRDRVSSSGTQYF.

The sample holds many counts of this clonotype. The V call is TRBV28, the J call TRBJ2-5, with TRBD2 matching 8 bases. Trimming at V came to 9 bases and at J to 5 bases, leaving 17 bases not matched to a gene. Germline CDR1 reads MDHEN; CDR2 reads SYDVKM. The CDR3 is 16 residues long. The CDR3 region is CASGRLSREARETQYF. The CDR3 DNA is TGTGCCAGTGGGAGGTTATCGCGGGAGGCCAGGGAGACCCAGTACTTC.

This clonotype was detected ten times or more. The gene calls are TRBV6-5 and TRBJ2-3; 9 positions agree with TRBD2. The V gene's germline CDR1 is MNHEY and CDR2 SVGAGI. The CDR3 has 17 amino acids. V was pared by 2 bases and J by 4 bases, with 10 bases of the junction left unmatched. The CDR3 is CASSYQGIAGVPDTQYF. For the CDR3, the DNA is TGTGCCAGCAGTTACCAGGGGATAGCGGGAGTTCCAGATACGCAGTATTTT.

This clonotype has at least ten counts. This rearrangement joins TRBV11-2 to TRBJ1-1; D not resolved. This CDR3 contains 17 residues. Germline V lookup: CDR1 SGHAT, CDR2 FQNNGV. V was shortened by 7 bases and J by 1 base, with 22 bases between the two germline ends. The CDR3 sequence is CASNSPRGGTANTEAFF. The CDR3 bases are TGTGCCAGCAACTCCCCAAGAGGTGGTACCGCGAACACTGAAGCTTTCTTT.